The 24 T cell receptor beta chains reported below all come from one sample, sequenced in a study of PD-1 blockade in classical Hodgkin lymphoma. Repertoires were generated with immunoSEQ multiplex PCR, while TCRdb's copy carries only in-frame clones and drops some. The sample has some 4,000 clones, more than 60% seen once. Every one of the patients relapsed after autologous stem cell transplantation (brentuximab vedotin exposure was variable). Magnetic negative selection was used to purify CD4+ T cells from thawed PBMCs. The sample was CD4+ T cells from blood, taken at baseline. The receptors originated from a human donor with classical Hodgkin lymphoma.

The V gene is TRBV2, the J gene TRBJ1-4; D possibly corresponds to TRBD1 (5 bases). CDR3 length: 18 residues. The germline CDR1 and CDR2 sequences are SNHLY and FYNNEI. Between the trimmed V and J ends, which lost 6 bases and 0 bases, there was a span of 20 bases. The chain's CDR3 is CASRPPGRGTATNEKLFF. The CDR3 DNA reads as TGTGCCAGCAGACCCCCTGGGCGGGGGACCGCAACTAATGAAAAACTGTTTTTT.

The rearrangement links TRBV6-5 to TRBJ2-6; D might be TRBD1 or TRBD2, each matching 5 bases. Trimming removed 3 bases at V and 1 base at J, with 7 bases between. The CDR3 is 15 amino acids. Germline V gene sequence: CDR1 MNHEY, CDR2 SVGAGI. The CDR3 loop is CASSYEGSGANVLTF. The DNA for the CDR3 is TGTGCCAGCAGTTATGAGGGGTCTGGGGCCAACGTCCTGACTTTC.

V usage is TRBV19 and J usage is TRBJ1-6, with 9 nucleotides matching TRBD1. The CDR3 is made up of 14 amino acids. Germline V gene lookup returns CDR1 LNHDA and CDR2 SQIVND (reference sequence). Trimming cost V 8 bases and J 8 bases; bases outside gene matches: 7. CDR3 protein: CASSRDRDYSPLHF. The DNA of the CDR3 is TGTGCCAGTTCCCGGGACAGGGATTATTCACCCCTCCACTTT.

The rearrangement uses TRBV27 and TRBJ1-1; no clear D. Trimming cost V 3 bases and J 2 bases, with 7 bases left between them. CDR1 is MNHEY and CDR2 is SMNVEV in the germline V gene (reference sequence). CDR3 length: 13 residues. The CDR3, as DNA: TGTGCCAGCAGTTTCACGGGCAACACTGAAGCTTTCTTT. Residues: CASSFTGNTEAFF.

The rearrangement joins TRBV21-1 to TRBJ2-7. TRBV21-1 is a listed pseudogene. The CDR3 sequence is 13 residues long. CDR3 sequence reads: CASSGALTYEQYF. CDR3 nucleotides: TGTGCCAGCAGCGGCGCCTTAACCTACGAGCAGTACTTC.

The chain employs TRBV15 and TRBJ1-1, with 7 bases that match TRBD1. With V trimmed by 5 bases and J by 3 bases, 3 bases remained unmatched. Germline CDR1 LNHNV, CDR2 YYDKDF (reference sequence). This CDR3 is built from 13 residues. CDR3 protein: CATSLQGDTEAFF. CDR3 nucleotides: TGTGCCACCAGCCTGCAGGGGGACACTGAAGCTTTCTTT. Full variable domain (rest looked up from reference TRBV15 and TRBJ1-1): DAMVIQNPRYQVTQFGKPVTLSCSQTLNHNVMYWYQQKSSQAPKLLFHYYDKDFNNEADTPDNFQSRRPNTSFCFLDIRSPGLGDTAMYLCATSLQGDTEAFFGQGTRLTVV.

CDR3 coding DNA: TGTGCCAGCAGCCAACTCGTGGACACTGAAGCTTTCTTT. Protein product: CASSQLVDTEAFF. The gene calls are TRBV7-6 and TRBJ1-1; D unclear. Trimming left V 5 bases short and J 3 bases short, with 10 bases between. The CDR3 runs to 13 residues. Germline CDR1 is SGHVS and CDR2 is FNYEAQ.

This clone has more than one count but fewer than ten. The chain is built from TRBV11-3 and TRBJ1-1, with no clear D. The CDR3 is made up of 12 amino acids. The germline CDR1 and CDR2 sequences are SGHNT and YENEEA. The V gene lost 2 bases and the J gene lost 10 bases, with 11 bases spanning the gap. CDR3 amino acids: CASSLYTTRAFF. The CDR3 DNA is TGTGCCAGCAGCTTATATACCACGCGAGCTTTCTTT.

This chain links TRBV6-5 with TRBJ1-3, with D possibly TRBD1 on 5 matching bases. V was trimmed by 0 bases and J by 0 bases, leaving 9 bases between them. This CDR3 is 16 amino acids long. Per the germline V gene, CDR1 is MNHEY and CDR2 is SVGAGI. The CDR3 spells CASSYSRTISGNTIYF. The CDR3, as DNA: TGTGCCAGCAGTTACTCGAGGACAATCTCTGGAAACACCATATATTTT.

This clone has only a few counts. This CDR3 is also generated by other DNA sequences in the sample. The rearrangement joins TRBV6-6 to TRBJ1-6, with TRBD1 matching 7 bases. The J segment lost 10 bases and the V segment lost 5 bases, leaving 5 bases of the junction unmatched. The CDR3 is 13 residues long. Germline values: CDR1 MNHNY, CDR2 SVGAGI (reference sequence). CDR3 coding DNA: TGTGCCAGCAGTCCGACAGGGATCTCACCCCTCCACTTT. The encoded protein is CASSPTGISPLHF.

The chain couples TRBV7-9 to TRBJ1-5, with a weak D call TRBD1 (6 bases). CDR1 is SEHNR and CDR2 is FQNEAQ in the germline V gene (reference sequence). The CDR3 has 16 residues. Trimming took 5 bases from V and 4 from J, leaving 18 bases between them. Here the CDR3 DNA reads TGTGCCAGCAGCCCGAGGAGTCGGGACATAAATCAGCCCCAGCATTTT. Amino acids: CASSPRSRDINQPQHF.

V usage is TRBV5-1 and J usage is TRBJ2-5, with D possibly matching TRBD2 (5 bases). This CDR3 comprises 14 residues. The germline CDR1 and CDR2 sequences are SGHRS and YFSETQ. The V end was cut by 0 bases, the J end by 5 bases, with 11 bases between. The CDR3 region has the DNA TGCGCCAGCAGCTTGGAGGCGCCGGGGGAGACCCAGTACTTC. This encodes CASSLEAPGETQYF.

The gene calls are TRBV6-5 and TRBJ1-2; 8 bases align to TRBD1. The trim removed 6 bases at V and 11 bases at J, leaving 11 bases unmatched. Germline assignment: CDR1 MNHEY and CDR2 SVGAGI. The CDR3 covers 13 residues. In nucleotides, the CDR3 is TGTGCCAGCAGCCGACAGGGGCCTACCTTTTACACCTTC. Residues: CASSRQGPTFYTF.

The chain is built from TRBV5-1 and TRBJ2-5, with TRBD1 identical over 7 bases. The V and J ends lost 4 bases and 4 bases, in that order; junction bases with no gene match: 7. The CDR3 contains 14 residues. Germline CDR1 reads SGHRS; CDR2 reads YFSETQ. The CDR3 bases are TGCGCCAGCAGCATATACAGGGGATCAGAGACCCAGTACTTC. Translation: CASSIYRGSETQYF.

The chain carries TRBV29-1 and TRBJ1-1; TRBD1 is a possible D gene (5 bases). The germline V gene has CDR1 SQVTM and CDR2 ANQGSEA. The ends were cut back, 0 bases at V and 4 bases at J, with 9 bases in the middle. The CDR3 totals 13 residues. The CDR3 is CSVEDQGGTEAFF. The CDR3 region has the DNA TGCAGCGTTGAAGACCAGGGAGGCACTGAAGCTTTCTTT.

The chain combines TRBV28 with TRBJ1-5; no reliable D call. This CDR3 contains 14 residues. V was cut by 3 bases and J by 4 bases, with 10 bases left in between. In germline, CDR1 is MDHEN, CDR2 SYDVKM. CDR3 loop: CASSLWEVNQPQHF. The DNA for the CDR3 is TGTGCCAGCAGTTTGTGGGAGGTAAATCAGCCCCAGCATTTT.

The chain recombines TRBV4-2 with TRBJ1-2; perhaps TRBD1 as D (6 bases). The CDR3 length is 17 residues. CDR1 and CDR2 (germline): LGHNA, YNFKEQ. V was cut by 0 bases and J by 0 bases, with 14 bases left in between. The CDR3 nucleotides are TGTGCCAGCAGCCAAGATCGGAGGGGGACTGCTAACTATGGCTACACCTTC. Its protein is CASSQDRRGTANYGYTF.

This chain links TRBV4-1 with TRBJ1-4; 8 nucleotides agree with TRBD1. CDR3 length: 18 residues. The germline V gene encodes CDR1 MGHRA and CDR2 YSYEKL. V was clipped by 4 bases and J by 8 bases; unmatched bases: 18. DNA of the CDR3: TGCGCCAGCAGCCCGACTCGGACAGGGACCCCTAATTACGAAAAACTGTTTTTT. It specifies CASSPTRTGTPNYEKLFF.

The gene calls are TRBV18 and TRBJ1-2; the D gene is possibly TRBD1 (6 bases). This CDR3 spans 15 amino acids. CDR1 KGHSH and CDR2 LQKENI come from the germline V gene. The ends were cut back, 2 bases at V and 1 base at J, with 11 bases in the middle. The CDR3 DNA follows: TGTGCCAGCTCACCAAGGACAGACCTTAACTATGGCTACACCTTC. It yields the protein CASSPRTDLNYGYTF.

The CDR3 spells CASSIPPGQGRAEAFF. The DNA of the CDR3 is TGTGCCAGTAGTATACCCCCCGGACAGGGGAGAGCTGAAGCTTTCTTT. The rearrangement uses TRBV19 and TRBJ1-1; 9 nucleotides agree with TRBD1. The junction had 10 bases not matched to a gene; V was cut back by 2 bases and J by 6 bases. The germline gives CDR1 LNHDA, CDR2 SQIVND (reference sequence). This CDR3 comprises 16 residues.

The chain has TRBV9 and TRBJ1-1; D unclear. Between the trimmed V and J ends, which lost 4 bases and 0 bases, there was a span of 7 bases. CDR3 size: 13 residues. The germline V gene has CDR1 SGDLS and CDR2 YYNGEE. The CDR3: CASSSTVNTEAFF. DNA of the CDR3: TGTGCCAGCAGCAGTACAGTGAACACTGAAGCTTTCTTT. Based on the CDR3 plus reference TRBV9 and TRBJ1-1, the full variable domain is DSGVTQTPKHLITATGQRVTLRCSPRSGDLSVYWYQQSLDQGLQFLIQYYNGEERAKGNILERFSAQQFPDLHSELNLSSLELGDSALYFCASSSTVNTEAFFGQGTRLTVV.

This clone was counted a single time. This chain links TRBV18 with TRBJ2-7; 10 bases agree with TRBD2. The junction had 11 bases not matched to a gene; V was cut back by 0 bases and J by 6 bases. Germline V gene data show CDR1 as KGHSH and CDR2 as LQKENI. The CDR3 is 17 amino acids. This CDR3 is CASSPPGVSGGASEQYF. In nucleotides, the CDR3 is TGTGCCAGCTCACCACCAGGCGTAAGCGGGGGGGCCTCCGAGCAGTACTTC. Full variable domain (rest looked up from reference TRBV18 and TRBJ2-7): NAGVMQNPRHLVRRRGQEARLRCSPMKGHSHVYWYRQLPEEGLKFMVYLQKENIIDESGMPKERFSAEFPKEGPSILRIQQVVRGDSAAYFCASSPPGVSGGASEQYFGPGTRLTVT.

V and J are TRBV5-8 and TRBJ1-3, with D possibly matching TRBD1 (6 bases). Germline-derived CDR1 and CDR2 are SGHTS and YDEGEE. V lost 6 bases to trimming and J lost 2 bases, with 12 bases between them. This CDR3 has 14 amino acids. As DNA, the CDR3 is TGTGCCAGCACCCTTACAGGGACTGGAAACACCATATATTTT. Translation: CASTLTGTGNTIYF.

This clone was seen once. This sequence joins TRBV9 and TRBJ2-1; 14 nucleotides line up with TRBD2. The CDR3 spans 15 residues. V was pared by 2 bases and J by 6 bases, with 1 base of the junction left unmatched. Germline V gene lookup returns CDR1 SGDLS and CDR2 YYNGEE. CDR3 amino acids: CASSVGTSGGNEQFF. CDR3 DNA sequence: TGTGCCAGCAGCGTCGGGACTAGCGGGGGCAATGAGCAGTTCTTC.